At least ten counts were recorded for the clone carrying this TCR beta chain. Its antigen is not known. CDR3 length: 16 residues. Trimming pared 0 bases from V and 1 base from J, leaving 12 bases between. Germline loops: CDR1 LGHNA, CDR2 YNFKEQ. Researchers built TCR beta libraries using quantitative 5'-RACE with molecular barcodes. TCRdb re-analysed the 5' RACE reads in MiXCR, keeping a single row per CDR3 protein. The sample consists of roughly 230,000 distinct CDR3 sequences, 15% to 20% of them appearing once. This entry comes from a study of CD8 T cells in ankylosing spondylitis. General observations from the study: Clones linked to the disease showed a CD8+ phenotype. They occurred at relatively low frequencies in peripheral blood. About 8 highly homologous variants formed a TCR beta motif that appeared characteristic of ankylosing spondylitis blood. Reports say disease-linked clones showed up significantly more in matched ankylosing spondylitis synovial fluid.

The receptor was isolated from a male donor with ankylosing spondylitis or in good health (not recorded which). The rearrangement uses TRBV4-2 and TRBJ2-5; D may be TRBD2 (5 bases). Sequencing was performed on blood, either unsorted or a sorted T cell fraction (not recorded which). CDR3 protein: CASSQDPSGGQETQYF. CDR3 DNA sequence: TGTGCCAGCAGCCAAGACCCCTCCGGAGGCCAAGAGACCCAGTACTTC.